This T cell receptor (beta chain) was observed in a study of control samples from healthy donors and cancer patients. The protocol was immunoSEQ multiplex PCR, while the TCRdb copy is restricted to in-frame clones and leaves out a portion. The sample gives around 170,000 clones, over 85% of which show up once; around 1.4% is in the top ten. This TCR came from a man aged 25-40 years in good health. Material for sequencing was blood.

The CDR3 is CATSARGENTEAFF. CDR3 in DNA: TGTGCCACCAGCGCCAGGGGAGAGAACACTGAAGCTTTCTTT. V and J are TRBV15 and TRBJ1-1; D possibly corresponds to TRBD1 (6 bases). The length of the CDR3 is 14 residues. Germline CDR1 and CDR2: LNHNV and YYDKDF (reference sequence). V was cut by 5 bases and J by 1 base, with 11 bases left in between.